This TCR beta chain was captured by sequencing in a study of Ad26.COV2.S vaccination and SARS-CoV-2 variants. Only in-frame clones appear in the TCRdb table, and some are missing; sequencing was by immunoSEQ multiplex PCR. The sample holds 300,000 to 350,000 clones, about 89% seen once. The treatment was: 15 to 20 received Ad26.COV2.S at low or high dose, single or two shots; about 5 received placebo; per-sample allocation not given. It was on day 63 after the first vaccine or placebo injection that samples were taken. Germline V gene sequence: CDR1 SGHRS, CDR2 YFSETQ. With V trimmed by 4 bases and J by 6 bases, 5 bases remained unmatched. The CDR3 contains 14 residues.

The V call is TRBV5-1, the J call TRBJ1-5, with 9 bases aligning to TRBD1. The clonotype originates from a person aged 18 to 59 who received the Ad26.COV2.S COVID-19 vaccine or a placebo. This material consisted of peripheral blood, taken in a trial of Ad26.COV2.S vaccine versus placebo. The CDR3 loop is CASSVTGGVQPQHF. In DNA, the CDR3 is TGCGCCAGCAGCGTTACAGGGGGCGTTCAGCCCCAGCATTTT. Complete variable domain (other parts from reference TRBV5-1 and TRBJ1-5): KAGVTQTPRYLIKTRGQQVTLSCSPISGHRSVSWYQQTPGQGLQFLFEYFSETQRNKGNFPGRFSGRQFSNSRSEMNVSTLELGDSALYLCASSVTGGVQPQHFGDGTRLSIL.